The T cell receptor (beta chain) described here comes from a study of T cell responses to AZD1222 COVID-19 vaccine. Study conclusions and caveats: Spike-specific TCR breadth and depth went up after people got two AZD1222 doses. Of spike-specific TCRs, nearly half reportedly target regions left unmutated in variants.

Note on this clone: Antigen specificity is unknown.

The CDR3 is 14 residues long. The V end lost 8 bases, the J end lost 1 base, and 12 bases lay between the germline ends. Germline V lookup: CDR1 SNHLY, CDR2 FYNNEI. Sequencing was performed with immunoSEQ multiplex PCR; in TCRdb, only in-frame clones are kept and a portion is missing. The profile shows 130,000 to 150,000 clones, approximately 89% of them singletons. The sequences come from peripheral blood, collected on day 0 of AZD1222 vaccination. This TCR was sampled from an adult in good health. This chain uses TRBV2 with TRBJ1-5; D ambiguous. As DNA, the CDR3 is TGTGCCAGCGGAGCGGTGGACAGCAATCAGCCCCAGCATTTT. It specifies CASGAVDSNQPQHF.